The rows below give T cell receptor beta chains drawn from one sample of a study of shared clonotypes between healthy human individuals. Sequencing was performed with immunoSEQ multiplex PCR; in TCRdb, only in-frame clones are kept and a portion is missing. The sample has more than 850,000 clones, 70% to 80% seen once; the top ten hold about 0.52%. The specimen sequenced was memory CD4+ T cells from PBMCs. These receptor sequences come from a young man in good health. Some clones in this sample may be carry-over from other donors' samples. Each CDR3 is given without its conserved first and last residue.

J gene,V gene,CDR3 protein
TRBJ1-1,TRBV10-3,AISARQGTEAF
TRBJ1-2,TRBV18,ASSPPIQDRVNYGYT
TRBJ2-5,TRBV6-6,ASSYSTSQETQY
TRBJ2-3,TRBV7-9,ASSSWRGSSTDTQY
TRBJ2-7,TRBV5-1,ASSSTDSSYYEQY
TRBJ1-1,TRBV5-5,ASSSRDRGWVNTEAF
TRBJ1-1,TRBV5-1,ASSWQLNTEAF
TRBJ2-7,TRBV2,ASRSIAPPGTRYYEQY
TRBJ2-3,TRBV5-4,ASSLDEASTDTQY
TRBJ1-3,TRBV6-5,ASSYNIFSGNTIY
TRBJ2-1,TRBV9,ASSVVQGVEQF
TRBJ2-2,TRBV15,ATSSHWGLGGELF
TRBJ2-1,TRBV5-1,ASSLAPTQGDQQF
TRBJ1-4,TRBV7-9,ASSLGNEKLF
TRBJ1-2,TRBV15,ATSRSGTGLEGYT
TRBJ2-1,TRBV5-1,ASSLAQGGDYNEQF
TRBJ2-1,TRBV4-2,ASSQEGTSGNSYNEQF
TRBJ2-7,TRBV9,ASSVGLENEQY
TRBJ2-5,TRBV18,ASSLARGQAETQY
TRBJ2-2,TRBV7-6,ASSASSLNTGELF
TRBJ2-3,TRBV5-1,ASSDPGADTQY
TRBJ1-3,TRBV4-3,ASSQDVQGGNTIY
TRBJ1-2,TRBV29-1,SVEGSNYGYT
TRBJ2-6,TRBV7-9,ASSLEGRGANVLT
TRBJ2-1,TRBV7-3,ASSLKLAGPLSYNEQF
TRBJ1-4,TRBV6-1,ASSVSGGGYEKLF
TRBJ2-7,TRBV28,ASSFSGQGAGEQY
TRBJ2-1,TRBV18,ASGENYNEQF
TRBJ1-2,TRBV10-3,AISESGSLEVT
TRBJ2-3,TRBV5-4,ASTPGGYTDTQY
TRBJ2-7,TRBV7-2,ASSLASTNYEQY
TRBJ2-1,TRBV10-3,AFEMGLAGGNTNNEQF
TRBJ2-2,TRBV28,ASSFQGSSYLGELF
TRBJ2-7,TRBV7-9,ASSTQGSSYEQY
TRBJ1-5,TRBV7-2,ASSFSRQVNQPQH
TRBJ2-5,TRBV6-5,ASSTRGHWAETQY
TRBJ1-3,TRBV28,ASSLYPPTGPSGNTIY
TRBJ2-5,TRBV11-3,ASSLITEETQY
TRBJ2-5,TRBV2,ASPAAGGQLEQETQY
TRBJ2-7,TRBV5-1,ASSLHGPGQGAGEQY
TRBJ2-1,TRBV5-1,ASSGSSYNEQF
TRBJ2-5,TRBV7-8,ASSLSSGREETQY
TRBJ2-5,TRBV2,ASSESLIRVQETQY
TRBJ2-7,TRBV27,ASTRTGTVYEQY
TRBJ1-4,TRBV18,ASSPRRTTNEKLF
TRBJ1-5,TRBV2,ASSESGGLNQPQH
TRBJ2-2,TRBV29-1,SAGTRGTGELF
TRBJ2-7,TRBV30,ARRDEYEQY
TRBJ2-5,TRBV2,ASTRTGIQETQY
TRBJ1-4,TRBV30,AWSVGGLQEKLF
NA,TRBV7-2,ASSFRDRGREQY
TRBJ1-1,TRBV28,ASGREVNTEAF
TRBJ1-1,TRBV28,ASSGTENTEAF